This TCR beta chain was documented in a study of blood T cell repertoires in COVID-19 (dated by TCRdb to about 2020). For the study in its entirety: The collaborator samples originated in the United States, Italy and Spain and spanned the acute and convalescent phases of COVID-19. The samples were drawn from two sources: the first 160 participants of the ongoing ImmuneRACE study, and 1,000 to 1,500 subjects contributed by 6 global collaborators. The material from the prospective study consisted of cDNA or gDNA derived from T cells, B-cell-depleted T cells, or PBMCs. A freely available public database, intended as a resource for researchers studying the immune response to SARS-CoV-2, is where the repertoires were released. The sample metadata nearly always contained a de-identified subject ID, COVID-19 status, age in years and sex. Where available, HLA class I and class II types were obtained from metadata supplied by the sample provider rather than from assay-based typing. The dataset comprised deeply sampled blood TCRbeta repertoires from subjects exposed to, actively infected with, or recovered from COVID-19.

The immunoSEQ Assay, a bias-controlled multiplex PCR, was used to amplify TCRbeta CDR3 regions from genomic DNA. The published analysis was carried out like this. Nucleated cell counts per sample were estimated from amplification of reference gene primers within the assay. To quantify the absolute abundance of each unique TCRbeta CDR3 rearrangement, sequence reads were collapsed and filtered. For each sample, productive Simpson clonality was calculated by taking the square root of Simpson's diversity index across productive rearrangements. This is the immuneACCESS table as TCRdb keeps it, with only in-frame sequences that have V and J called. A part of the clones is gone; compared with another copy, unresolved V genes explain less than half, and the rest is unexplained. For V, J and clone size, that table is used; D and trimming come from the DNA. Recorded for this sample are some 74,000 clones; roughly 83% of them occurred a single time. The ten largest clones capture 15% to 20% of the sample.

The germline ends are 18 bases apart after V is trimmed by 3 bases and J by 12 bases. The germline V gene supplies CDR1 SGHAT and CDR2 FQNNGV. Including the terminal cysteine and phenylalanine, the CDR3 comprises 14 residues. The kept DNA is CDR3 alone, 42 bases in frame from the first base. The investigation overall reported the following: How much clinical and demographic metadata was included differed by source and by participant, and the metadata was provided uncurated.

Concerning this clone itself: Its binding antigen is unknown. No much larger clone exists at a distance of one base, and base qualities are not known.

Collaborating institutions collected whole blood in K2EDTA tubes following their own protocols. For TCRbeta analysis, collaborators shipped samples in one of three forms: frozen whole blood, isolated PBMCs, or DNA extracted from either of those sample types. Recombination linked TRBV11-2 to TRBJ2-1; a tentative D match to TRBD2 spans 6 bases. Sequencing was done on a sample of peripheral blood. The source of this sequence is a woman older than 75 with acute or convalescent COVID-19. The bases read TGTGCCAGCAGCTTCGGGGGAACAAGCCTTGGGCAGTTCTTC. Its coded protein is CASSFGGTSLGQFF.